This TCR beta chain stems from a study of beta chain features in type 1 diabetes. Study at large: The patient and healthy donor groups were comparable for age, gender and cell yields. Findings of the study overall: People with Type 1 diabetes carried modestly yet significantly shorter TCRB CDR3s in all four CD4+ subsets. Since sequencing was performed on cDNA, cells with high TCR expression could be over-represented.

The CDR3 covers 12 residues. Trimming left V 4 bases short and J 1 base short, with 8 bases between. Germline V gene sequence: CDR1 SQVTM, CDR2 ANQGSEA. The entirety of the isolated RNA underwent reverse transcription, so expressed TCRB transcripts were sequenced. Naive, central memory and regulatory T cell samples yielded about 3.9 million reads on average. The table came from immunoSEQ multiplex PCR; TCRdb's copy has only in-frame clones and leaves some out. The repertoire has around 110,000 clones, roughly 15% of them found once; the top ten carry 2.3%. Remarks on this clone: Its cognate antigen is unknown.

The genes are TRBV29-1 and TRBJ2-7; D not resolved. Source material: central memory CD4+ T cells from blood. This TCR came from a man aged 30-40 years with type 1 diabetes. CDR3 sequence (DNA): TGCAGCGTTGGGTCGGAATCCTACGAGCAGTACTTC. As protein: CSVGSESYEQYF.